The TCR beta chain under discussion was sequenced for a study of control samples from healthy donors and cancer patients. The CDR3 sequence is 13 residues long. V was clipped by 6 bases and J by 2 bases, with 11 bases between them. The method was immunoSEQ multiplex PCR; TCRdb's version includes in-frame clones alone and lacks a portion of them. This table holds 400,000 to 450,000 clones, about 93% found once. V and J are TRBV23-1 and TRBJ2-7, with D unresolved. TRBV23-1 is designated an ORF whose function remains uncertain. The receptor's source is a middle-aged man with head and neck cancer. Material: PBMCs. The CDR3, as DNA: TGCGCCAGCAGGCTGGCCATTCCCTACGAGCAGTACTTC. Translation gives CASRLAIPYEQYF.